This T cell receptor (beta chain) was observed in a study of cytomegalovirus exposure and HLA in healthy donors. Study information: In a later analysis, it was reported that the approximately 110 validation repertoires had been produced on the same platform as the roughly 700 repertoires belonging to the first cohort.

Germline values: CDR1 SGHRS, CDR2 YFSETQ. V was pared by 3 bases and J by 2 bases, with 1 base of the junction left unmatched. The CDR3 covers 13 residues. In regard to this clone: Its antigen is not known.

Study-wide points: The authors listed over 150 TCR beta chains as cytomegalovirus-associated. Most sequenced TCRs were rare (though some public TCRs occurred in many donors).

Repertoires were generated with immunoSEQ multiplex PCR, while TCRdb's copy carries only in-frame clones and drops some. The sample yields some 140,000 clones, approximately 87% seen once. The chain has TRBV5-1 and TRBJ1-2; 7 bases map to TRBD1. The clonotype was recovered from a man in his late teens or twenties in good health and CMV-seronegative. The sequenced sample consisted of PBMCs. The CDR3 nucleotides are TGCGCCAGCAGCTCGGGACAGAACTATGGCTACACCTTC. Translation: CASSSGQNYGYTF.